A single sample is the source of the 2 T cell receptor beta chains below, sequenced in a study of regulatory T cells in long-lasting Graves disease. For TCR beta, libraries came from iRepertoire HTBI primers and Arm-PCR of CDR3 regions. TCRdb used MiXCR to reprocess the multiplex PCR reads, holding one entry per CDR3 protein. The sample records 440,000 or so distinct CDR3 sequences, about 16% being singletons. The time point is: newly diagnosed GD, antithyroid drugs for less than 3 months. With RNA extracted from PBMCs as input, the TCR library was made. These records were also assigned to another study, of T cells in Graves' hyperthyroidism and ophthalmopathy.

The sample here was peripheral blood mononuclear cells (PBMCs), taken at new diagnosis, from a patient treated with antithyroid drugs. Source of these receptors: a woman aged 30 to 39 with Graves disease.

This clonotype was recorded only once. The chain couples TRBV5-5 to TRBJ2-5; D unresolved. V dropped 4 bases and J dropped 2 bases, with 15 bases sitting between them. The CDR3 is made up of 15 amino acids. The V gene's germline CDR1 is SGHKS and CDR2 YYEKEE (reference sequence). The chain's CDR3 is CASSNAAGQQETQYF. The CDR3 DNA follows: TGTGCCAGCAGCAATGCAGCTGGCCAGCAAGAGACCCAGTACTTC.

The chain has TRBV15 and TRBJ2-1; no clear D. The CDR3 contains 13 residues. The ends were cut back, 2 bases at V and 6 bases at J, with 8 bases in the middle. CDR1 is LNHNV, CDR2 YYDKDF, per germline (reference sequence). CDR3 sequence: CATSRLLINEQFF. CDR3 nucleotide sequence: TGTGCCACCAGCAGACTACTGATCAATGAGCAGTTCTTC.